This TCR beta chain is drawn from a study of somatic mutations in cytotoxic T cells in rheumatoid arthritis. Study-wide context: Selected populations of V beta antibody-stained T cells underwent flow sorting at nearly 100% purity; these encompassed V beta1+ cells subjected to TCRB sequencing.

Whole-study results and caveats: Only rheumatoid arthritis patients, not healthy controls, showed CD8+ clonality increasing with age. Clonality of CD8+ T cells, which was compared between rheumatoid arthritis patients and age-matched healthy controls, did not differ significantly.

Trimming took 3 bases from V and 5 from J, leaving 20 bases between them. The germline V gene has CDR1 SGDLS and CDR2 YYNGEE. The CDR3 extends over 16 amino acids. A remark on this clone: Its antigen remains unknown.

This table comes from immunoSEQ multiplex PCR, and its TCRdb copy is limited to in-frame clones, with some not included. This table holds around 15,000 clones, 79% found once. The chain is built from TRBV9 and TRBJ1-2, with a tentative D call TRBD1 (6 bases). The source material was CD8+ T cells sorted from blood. The sequence derives from an adult with rheumatoid arthritis. As DNA, the CDR3 is TGTGCCAGCAGCGGGAGGGGGGTGTCTACCTGGTATGGCTACACCTTC. Amino acids: CASSGRGVSTWYGYTF.